This T cell receptor beta chain is drawn from a study of graft-versus-host responses after intestinal transplantation. The overall study: Transplants were multivisceral, liver-intestinal, or isolated intestinal.

Study-wide results and limits: Allograft clonal ratios (graft-versus-host to host-versus-graft) were high in patients who had graft-donor T cell macrochimerism. The authors found GvH clones in recipient marrow, some appearing first in ileum or blood. Early post-transplant HvG declines were associated with peak circulating GvH clone levels.

TCRdb keeps only in-frame clones here, not all; method: immunoSEQ multiplex PCR. The sample includes about 63,000 clones, approximately 91% seen only once; the top ten take less than 2%. Graft tissue was processed to release intraepithelial and lamina propria lymphocytes. About this clone itself: Its matching antigen is unknown.

The germline V and J ends were trimmed by 1 base and 4 bases, with 7 bases remaining between them. CDR1 and CDR2 from the germline V gene are SGHTA and FQGTGA. The CDR3 length is 14 residues. This TCR derives from a human patient who received an intestinal transplant, so some T cells may come from the graft donor. The V gene is TRBV7-3, the J gene TRBJ2-2; a weak D match, TRBD1 (5 bases). This specimen consisted of ileum tissue, obtained roughly 390 days after transplant. The CDR3 nucleotides are TGTGCCAGCAGCTTAAGGGGCGGCACCGGGGAGCTGTTTTTT. Its protein product is CASSLRGGTGELFF.